This TCR beta chain is from a study of blood T cells in healthy people across ages. Losses at the gene ends were 4 bases for V and 4 bases for J; bases not matched to a gene: 9. Germline values: CDR1 SGHRS, CDR2 YFSETQ. This CDR3 spans 17 amino acids. Primers used in a second PCR of roughly 6 to 12 cycles were a sample-barcoded 5' primer and a J-beta primer mix. In TCRdb, the 5' RACE reads were re-called with MiXCR into one record per CDR3 protein. Of roughly 1.7 million distinct CDR3 sequences listed, about 35% were seen once; the top ten hold about 11%. This clonotype originated in a woman aged 25 to 45 in good health. The gene calls are TRBV5-1 and TRBJ2-5; 14 nucleotides agree with TRBD2. Source material: blood. The CDR3 sequence is CASSPGTSGRLSETQYF. In DNA form, the CDR3 reads TGCGCCAGCAGCCCCGGGACTAGCGGGAGACTTTCAGAGACCCAGTACTTC.